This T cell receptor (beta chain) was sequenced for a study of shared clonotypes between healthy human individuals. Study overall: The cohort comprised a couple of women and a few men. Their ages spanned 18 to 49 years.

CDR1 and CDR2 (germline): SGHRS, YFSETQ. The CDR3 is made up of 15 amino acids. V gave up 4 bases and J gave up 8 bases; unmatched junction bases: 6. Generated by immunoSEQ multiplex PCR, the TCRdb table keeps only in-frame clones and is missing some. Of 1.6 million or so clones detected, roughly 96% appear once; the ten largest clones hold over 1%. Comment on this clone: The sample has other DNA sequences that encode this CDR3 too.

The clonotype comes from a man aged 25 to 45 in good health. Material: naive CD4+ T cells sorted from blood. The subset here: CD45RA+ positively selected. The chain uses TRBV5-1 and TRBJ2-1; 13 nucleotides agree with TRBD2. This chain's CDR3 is CASSPGLAGAHEQFF. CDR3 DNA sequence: TGCGCCAGCAGCCCCGGACTAGCGGGAGCTCATGAGCAGTTCTTC.